This TCR beta chain was documented in a study of T cells in localized non-small cell lung cancer. The CDR3 runs 15 residues. V trimming: 4 bases; J trimming: 10 bases; junction bases outside the gene matches: 12. The germline gives CDR1 MNHEY, CDR2 SMNVEV (reference sequence). Assay used: immunoSEQ multiplex PCR; TCRdb lists only in-frame clones, some missing. The table records under 15,000 clones, 80% to 90% of them present only once. The TCR comes from a male donor aged 60 or older with stage I lung adenocarcinoma. The sequences come from peripheral blood, collected before any cancer treatment. The rearrangement joins TRBV27 to TRBJ1-4; TRBD1 agrees at 7 bases. CDR3 loop: CASSSSGQSWGKLFF. The CDR3 DNA reads as TGTGCCAGCAGTTCCTCGGGACAGTCGTGGGGAAAACTGTTTTTT.